These 8 T cell receptor beta chains came from one sample sequenced in a study of blood T cells in healthy people across ages. With a J-beta primer mix and a sample-barcoded 5' primer, a second PCR ran about 7 to 12 cycles. TCRdb itself ran the 5' RACE reads through MiXCR, one entry per CDR3 protein. The repertoire holds 650,000 to 700,000 distinct CDR3 sequences, with around 32% as singletons. Sequencing was done on a sample of blood. The receptors here all came from a woman of 80 years or more in good health.

V is TRBV20-1 and J is TRBJ2-1; 11 positions agree with TRBD2. J lost 0 bases, V lost 1 base, and 8 bases had no gene match. This CDR3 comprises 18 residues. In germline, CDR1 is DFQATT, CDR2 SNEGSKA (reference sequence). CDR3 coding DNA: TGCAGTGCTAGAGTACAGCGGACTAGCGGGTCCTCCTACAATGAGCAGTTCTTC. Encoded protein: CSARVQRTSGSSYNEQFF.

About this clonotype itself: A much larger clone sits a single nucleotide away, making a read error possible. The J gene is TRBJ2-1, the V gene TRBV10-2; D is ambiguous. Trimming pared 7 bases from V and 10 bases from J, leaving 17 bases between. Per the germline V gene, CDR1 is WSHSY and CDR2 is SAAADI. The CDR3 has 13 amino acids. For the CDR3, the DNA is TGCGCCAGCACTGAAATTTCTAGTCGCGAGCAGTTCTTC. Protein: CASTEISSREQFF.

The chain has TRBV28 and TRBJ1-1, with D unclear. The germline CDR1 and CDR2 sequences are MDHEN and SYDVKM. The V end lost 5 bases, the J end lost 7 bases, and 8 bases lay between the germline ends. The CDR3 runs to 11 residues. Here the CDR3 reads CASSPRFEAFF. CDR3 in DNA: TGTGCCAGCAGTCCCCGTTTTGAAGCTTTCTTT.

This clonotype was recorded a few times. The chain's CDR3 is CASSFGQGWSSTEAFF. The CDR3, as DNA: TGCGCCAGCAGCTTCGGACAGGGTTGGAGTAGCACTGAAGCTTTCTTT. The chain employs TRBV5-1 and TRBJ1-1; TRBD1 matches 8 bases. The germline V gene has CDR1 SGHRS and CDR2 YFSETQ. CDR3 length equals 16 residues. The ends lost 2 bases at V and 4 bases at J; junction bases unmatched: 10.

This clonotype came up many times. The DNA of the CDR3 is TGTGCCAGCAGTCAGGGCAGGGGAAGCGGCTACACCTTC. Protein: CASSQGRGSGYTF. The rearrangement links TRBV3-1 to TRBJ1-2, with D possibly TRBD1 on 6 matching bases. Trimming left V 6 bases short and J 8 bases short, with 16 bases between. Germline CDR1 and CDR2: LGHDT and YNNKEL (reference sequence). The CDR3 runs 13 residues.

This clonotype was counted only a few times. A much bigger clone sits one base away, suggesting this may be a read error. This chain connects TRBV5-5 to TRBJ1-2, with D perhaps TRBD1 (5 bases). This CDR3 comprises 14 residues. Trimming stripped 3 bases from V and 9 bases from J, with 18 bases between. CDR1 and CDR2 from the germline V gene are SGHKS and YYEKEE (reference sequence). The CDR3 DNA is TGTGCCAGCAGCTGGGAGGAAGGGGATAGGAGCTACACCTTC. This encodes CASSWEEGDRSYTF. Combining the CDR3 with reference TRBV5-5 and TRBJ1-2 gives the whole variable domain DAGVTQSPTHLIKTRGQQVTLRCSPISGHKSVSWYQQVLGQGPQFIFQYYEKEERGRGNFPDRFSARQFPNYSSELNVNALLLGDSALYLCASSWEEGDRSYTFGSGTRLTVV.

This rearrangement joins TRBV27 to TRBJ2-2; D may match TRBD1 or TRBD2 (5 bases each). The CDR3 is made up of 18 amino acids. Germline V gives CDR1 MNHEY, CDR2 SMNVEV (reference sequence). V was clipped by 6 bases and J by 6 bases, with 26 bases between them. This CDR3 is CASSQRLFRDLRSGELFF. CDR3 DNA: TGTGCCAGCAGCCAGCGACTCTTCCGGGACCTGAGATCCGGGGAGCTGTTTTTT.

This clonotype has at least ten counts. The rearrangement joins TRBV5-1 to TRBJ2-7; 13 bases line up with TRBD2. The CDR3 is made up of 18 amino acids. Losses at the gene ends were 4 bases for V and 7 bases for J; bases not matched to a gene: 17. CDR1 is SGHRS and CDR2 is YFSETQ in the germline V gene. The CDR3 region has the DNA TGCGCCAGCAGCCTTCTCGGGACTAGCGGGATATCTCTGGGGGAGCAGTACTTC. Amino acid sequence: CASSLLGTSGISLGEQYF.